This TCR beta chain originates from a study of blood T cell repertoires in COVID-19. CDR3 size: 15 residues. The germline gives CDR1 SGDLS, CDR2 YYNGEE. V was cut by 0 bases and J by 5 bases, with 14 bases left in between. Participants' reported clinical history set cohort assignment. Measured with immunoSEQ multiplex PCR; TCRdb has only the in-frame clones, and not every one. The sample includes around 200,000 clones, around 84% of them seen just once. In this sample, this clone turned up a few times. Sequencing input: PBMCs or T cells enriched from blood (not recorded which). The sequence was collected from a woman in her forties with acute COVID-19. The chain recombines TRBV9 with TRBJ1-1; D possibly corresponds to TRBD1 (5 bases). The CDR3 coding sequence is TGTGCCAGCAGCGTAGCTACTGGGGCGAGGACTGAAGCTTTCTTT. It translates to CASSVATGARTEAFF.